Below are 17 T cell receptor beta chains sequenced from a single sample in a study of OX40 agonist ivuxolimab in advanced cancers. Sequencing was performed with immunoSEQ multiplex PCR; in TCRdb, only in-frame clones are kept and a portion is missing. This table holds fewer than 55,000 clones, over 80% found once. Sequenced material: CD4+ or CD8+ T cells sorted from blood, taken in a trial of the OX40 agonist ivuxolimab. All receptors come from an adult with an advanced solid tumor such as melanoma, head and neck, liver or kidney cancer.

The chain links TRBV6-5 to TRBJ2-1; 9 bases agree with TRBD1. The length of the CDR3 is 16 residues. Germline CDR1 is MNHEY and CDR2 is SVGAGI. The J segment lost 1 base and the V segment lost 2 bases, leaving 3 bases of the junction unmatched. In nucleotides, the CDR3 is TGTGCCAGCAGTTACGGGGACAGGGTTTCCTACAATGAGCAGTTCTTC. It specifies CASSYGDRVSYNEQFF.

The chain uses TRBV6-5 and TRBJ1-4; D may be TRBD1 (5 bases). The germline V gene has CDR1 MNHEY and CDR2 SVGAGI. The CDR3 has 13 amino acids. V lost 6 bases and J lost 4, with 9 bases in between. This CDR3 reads CASRGRFNEKLFF. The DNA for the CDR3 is TGTGCCAGCAGGGGACGGTTTAATGAAAAACTGTTTTTT.

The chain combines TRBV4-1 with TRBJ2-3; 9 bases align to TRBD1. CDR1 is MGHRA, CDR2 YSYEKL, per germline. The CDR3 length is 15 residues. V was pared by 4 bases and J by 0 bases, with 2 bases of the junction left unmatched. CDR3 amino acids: CASSRGTGSTDTQYF. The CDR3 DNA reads TGCGCCAGCAGCCGAGGGACAGGGAGCACAGATACGCAGTATTTT.

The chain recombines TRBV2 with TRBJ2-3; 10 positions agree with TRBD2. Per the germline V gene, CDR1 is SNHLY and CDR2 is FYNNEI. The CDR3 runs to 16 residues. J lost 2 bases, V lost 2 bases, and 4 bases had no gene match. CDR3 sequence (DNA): TGTGCCAGCAGTGAACGACTAGCGGGTTTCACAGATACGCAGTATTTT. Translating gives CASSERLAGFTDTQYF.

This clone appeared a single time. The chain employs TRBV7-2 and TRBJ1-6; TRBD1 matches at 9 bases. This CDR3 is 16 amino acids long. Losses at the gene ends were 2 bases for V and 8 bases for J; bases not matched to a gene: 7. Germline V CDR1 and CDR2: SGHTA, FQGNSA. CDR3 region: CASSLNTGGAYSPLHF. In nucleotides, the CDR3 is TGTGCCAGCAGCTTAAATACAGGGGGCGCTTATTCACCCCTCCACTTT.

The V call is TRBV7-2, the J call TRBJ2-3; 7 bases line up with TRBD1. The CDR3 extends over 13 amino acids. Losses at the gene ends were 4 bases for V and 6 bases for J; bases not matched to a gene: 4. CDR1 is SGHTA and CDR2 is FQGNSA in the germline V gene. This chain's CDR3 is CASSWKQGDTQYF. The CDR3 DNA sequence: TGTGCCAGCAGCTGGAAACAGGGGGATACGCAGTATTTT.

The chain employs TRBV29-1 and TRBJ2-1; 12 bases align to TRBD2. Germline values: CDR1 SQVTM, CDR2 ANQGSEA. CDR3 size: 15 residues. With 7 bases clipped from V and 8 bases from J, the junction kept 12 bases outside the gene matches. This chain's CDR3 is CSATSLAGGPHEQFF. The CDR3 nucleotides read TGCAGCGCCACCTCCCTAGCGGGAGGGCCACATGAGCAGTTCTTC.

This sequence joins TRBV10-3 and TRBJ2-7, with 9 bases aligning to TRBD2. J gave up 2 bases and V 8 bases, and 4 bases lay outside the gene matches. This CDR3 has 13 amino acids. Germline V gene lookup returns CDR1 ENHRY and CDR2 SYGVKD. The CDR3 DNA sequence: TGTGCCATCCTAGCGGGATCTACCTACGAGCAGTACTTC. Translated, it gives CAILAGSTYEQYF.

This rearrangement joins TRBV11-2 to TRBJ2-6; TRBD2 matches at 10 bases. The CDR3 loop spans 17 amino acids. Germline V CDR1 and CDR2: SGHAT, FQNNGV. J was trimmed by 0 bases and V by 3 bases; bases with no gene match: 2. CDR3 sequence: CASSFSSGSSGANVLTF. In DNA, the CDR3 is TGTGCCAGCAGCTTCTCTAGCGGGAGCTCTGGGGCCAACGTCCTGACTTTC.

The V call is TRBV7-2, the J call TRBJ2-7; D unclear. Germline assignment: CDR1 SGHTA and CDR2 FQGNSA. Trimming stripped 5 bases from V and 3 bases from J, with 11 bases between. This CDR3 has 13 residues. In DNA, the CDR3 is TGTGCCAGCAGCGGGAAAAATTTCTACGAGCAGTACTTC. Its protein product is CASSGKNFYEQYF. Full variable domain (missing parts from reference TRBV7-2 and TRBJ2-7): GAGVSQSPSNKVTEKGKDVELRCDPISGHTALYWYRQSLGQGLEFLIYFQGNSAPDKSGLPSDRFSAERTGGSVSTLTIQRTQQEDSAVYLCASSGKNFYEQYFGPGTRLTVT.

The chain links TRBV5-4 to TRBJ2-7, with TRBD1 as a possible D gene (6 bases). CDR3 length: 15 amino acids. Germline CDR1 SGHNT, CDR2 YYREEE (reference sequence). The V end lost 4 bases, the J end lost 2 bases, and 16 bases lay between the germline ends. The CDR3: CASSPGRDNTYEQYF. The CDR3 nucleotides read TGTGCCAGCAGCCCCGGCCGGGACAACACCTACGAGCAGTACTTC.

The CDR3 DNA reads TGTGCCAGCAGCGACAACCGTGGAGGTGAAAAACTGTTTTTT. This gives the protein CASSDNRGGEKLFF. This chain uses TRBV7-9 with TRBJ1-4; D unclear. CDR1 and CDR2 from the germline V gene are SEHNR and FQNEAQ (reference sequence). The ends were cut back, 5 bases at V and 7 bases at J, with 14 bases in the middle. This CDR3 has 14 residues. The full variable domain, with the rest looked up from reference TRBV7-9 and TRBJ1-4, is DTGVSQNPRHKITKRGQNVTFRCDPISEHNRLYWYRQTLGQGPEFLTYFQNEAQLEKSRLLSDRFSAERPKGSFSTLEIQRTEQGDSAMYLCASSDNRGGEKLFFGSGTQLSVL.

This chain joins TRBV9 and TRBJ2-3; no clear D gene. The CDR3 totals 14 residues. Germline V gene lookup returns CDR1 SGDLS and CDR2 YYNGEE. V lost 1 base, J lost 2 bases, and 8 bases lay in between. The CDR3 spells CASSVIGFTDTQYF. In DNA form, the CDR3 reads TGTGCCAGCAGCGTAATCGGTTTCACAGATACGCAGTATTTT.

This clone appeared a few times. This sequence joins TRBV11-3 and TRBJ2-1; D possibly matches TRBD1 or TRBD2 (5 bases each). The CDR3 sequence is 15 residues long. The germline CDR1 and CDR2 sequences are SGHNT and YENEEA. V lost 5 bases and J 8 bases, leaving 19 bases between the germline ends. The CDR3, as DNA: TGTGCCAGCAGCCTCCCGGGGCAGCGTAACGATGAGCAGTTCTTC. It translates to CASSLPGQRNDEQFF.

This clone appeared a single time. As DNA, the CDR3 is TGCAGCGTTGTACAGGGAACCGATACGCAGTATTTT. Its translation is CSVVQGTDTQYF. The chain joins TRBV29-1 to TRBJ2-3, with a possible D match to TRBD1 (6 bases). CDR1 is SQVTM and CDR2 is ANQGSEA in the germline V gene. The CDR3 is made up of 12 amino acids. Trimming took off 4 bases at V and 6 bases at J, with 11 bases between the two ends.

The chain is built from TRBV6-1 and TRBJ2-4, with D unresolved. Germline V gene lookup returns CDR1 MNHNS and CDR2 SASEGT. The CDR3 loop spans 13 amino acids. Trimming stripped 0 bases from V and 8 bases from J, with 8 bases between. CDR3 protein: CASSEAGGDIQYF. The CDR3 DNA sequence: TGTGCCAGCAGTGAAGCGGGTGGGGACATTCAGTACTTC.

CDR3 DNA sequence: TGTGCCAGCAGTGCACTCCGGGACAGGGCTTCCACCGGGGAGCTGTTTTTT. Translating gives CASSALRDRASTGELFF. The gene calls are TRBV28 and TRBJ2-2; 9 positions match TRBD1. The CDR3 is made up of 17 amino acids. Germline lookup yields CDR1 MDHEN and CDR2 SYDVKM. V dropped 5 bases and J dropped 4; count of bases not matched to a gene: 11.